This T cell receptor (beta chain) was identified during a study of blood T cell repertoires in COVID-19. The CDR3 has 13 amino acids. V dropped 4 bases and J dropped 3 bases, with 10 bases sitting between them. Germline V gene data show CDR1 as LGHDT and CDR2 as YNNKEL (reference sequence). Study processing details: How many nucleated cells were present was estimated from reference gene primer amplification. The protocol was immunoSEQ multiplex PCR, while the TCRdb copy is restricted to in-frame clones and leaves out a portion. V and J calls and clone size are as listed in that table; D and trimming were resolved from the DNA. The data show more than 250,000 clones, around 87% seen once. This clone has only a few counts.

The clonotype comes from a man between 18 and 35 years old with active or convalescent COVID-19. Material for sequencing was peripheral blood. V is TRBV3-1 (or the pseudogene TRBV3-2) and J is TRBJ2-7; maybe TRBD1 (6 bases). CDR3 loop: CASSLGRGYEQYF. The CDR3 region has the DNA TGTGCCAGCAGCCTTGGCAGGGGCTACGAGCAGTACTTC.